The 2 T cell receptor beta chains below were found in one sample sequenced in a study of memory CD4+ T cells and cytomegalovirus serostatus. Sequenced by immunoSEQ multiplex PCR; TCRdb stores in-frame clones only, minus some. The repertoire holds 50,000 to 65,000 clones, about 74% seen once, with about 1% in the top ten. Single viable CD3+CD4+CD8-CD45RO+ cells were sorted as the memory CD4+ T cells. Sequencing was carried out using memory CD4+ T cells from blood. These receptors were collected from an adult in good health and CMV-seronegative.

DNA of the CDR3: TGTGCCAGCTCGCTAAACAGGGGGAACACCGGGGAGCTGTTTTTT. Protein sequence: CASSLNRGNTGELFF. The chain recombines TRBV18 with TRBJ2-2; 7 bases line up with TRBD1. Germline values: CDR1 KGHSH, CDR2 LQKENI. After removal of 6 bases from V and 1 base from J, the junction contained 5 bases not matched to a gene. This CDR3 spans 15 amino acids.

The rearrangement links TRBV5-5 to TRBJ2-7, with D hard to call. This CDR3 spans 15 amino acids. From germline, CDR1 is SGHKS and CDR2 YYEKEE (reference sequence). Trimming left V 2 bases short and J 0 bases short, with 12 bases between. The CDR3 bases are TGTGCCAGCAGCTTTGAGTTCGGCAACTCCTACGAGCAGTACTTC. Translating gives CASSFEFGNSYEQYF. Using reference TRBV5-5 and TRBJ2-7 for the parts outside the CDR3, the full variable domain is DAGVTQSPTHLIKTRGQQVTLRCSPISGHKSVSWYQQVLGQGPQFIFQYYEKEERGRGNFPDRFSARQFPNYSSELNVNALLLGDSALYLCASSFEFGNSYEQYFGPGTRLTVT.